The rows below give T cell receptor beta chains drawn from one sample of a study of regulatory T cells in long-lasting Graves disease. One entry per CDR3 protein, called by TCRdb with MiXCR from the multiplex PCR reads. The sample yields 650,000 to 850,000 distinct CDR3 sequences, around 32% seen once. The sequenced sample was peripheral blood mononuclear cells (PBMCs), obtained when the disease was refractory, from a patient treated with antithyroid drugs. The receptors come from a female donor with Graves disease. Each CDR3 is given with its conserved first and last residue. The D gene is left open where the match is weak. Clone size is stated in some rows and not others, as once, few, many or a class when expanded.

abundance: few; v_gene: TRBV3-1; j_gene: TRBJ1-1; d_gene: NA; CDR3nt: TGTGCCAGCAGCCAAGTTGGGCTCGTCACTGAAGCTTTCTTT; CDR3aa: CASSQVGLVTEAFF
abundance: many; v_gene: TRBV2; j_gene: TRBJ1-2; d_gene: NA; CDR3nt: TGTGCCAGCAGGAAGACAGAAAACTATGGCTACACCTTC; CDR3aa: CASRKTENYGYTF
abundance: NA; v_gene: TRBV12-3/TRBV12-4; j_gene: TRBJ2-2; d_gene: TRBD1; CDR3nt: TGTGCCAGCAGCTCCGACAGGGGGCAAGGCACCGGGGAGCTGTTTTTT; CDR3aa: CASSSDRGQGTGELFF
abundance: many; v_gene: TRBV6-1; j_gene: TRBJ1-1; d_gene: TRBD1; CDR3nt: TGTGCCAGCAGCTCACAGGGGGCTGTCGCTGAAGCTTTCTTT; CDR3aa: CASSSQGAVAEAFF
abundance: NA; v_gene: TRBV20-1; j_gene: TRBJ1-5; d_gene: NA; CDR3nt: TGCAGTGCTTGCCCCTCCAGAGCCCCTAATCAGCCCCAGCATTTT; CDR3aa: CSACPSRAPNQPQHF
abundance: few; v_gene: TRBV19; j_gene: TRBJ1-5; d_gene: NA; CDR3nt: TGTGCCAGTAGTCTCTCCGGATCTAGGGAACTCGGCCAGCATTTT; CDR3aa: CASSLSGSRELGQHF
abundance: NA; v_gene: TRBV20-1; j_gene: TRBJ2-7; d_gene: NA; CDR3nt: TGCAGTGCTTCCCGGGCCCCGAAGCAGTACTTC; CDR3aa: CSASRAPKQYF
abundance: NA; v_gene: TRBV28; j_gene: TRBJ2-7; d_gene: NA; CDR3nt: TGTGCCAGCATTGCGACAGGTTTTGAGCAGTACTTC; CDR3aa: CASIATGFEQYF
abundance: NA; v_gene: TRBV3-1; j_gene: TRBJ1-4; d_gene: NA; CDR3nt: TGTGCCAGCAGCCAAGATGTCACAGTCTTCGACGCACGGGGTGAAAAACTGTTTTTT; CDR3aa: CASSQDVTVFDARGEKLFF
abundance: many; v_gene: TRBV20-1; j_gene: TRBJ2-5; d_gene: TRBD1; CDR3nt: TGCAGTGCTAGAGATGGCGCAGGGGGCTGGGAGACCCAGTACTTC; CDR3aa: CSARDGAGGWETQYF
abundance: many; v_gene: TRBV3-1; j_gene: TRBJ1-2; d_gene: NA; CDR3nt: TGTGCCAGCAGCCAGGTCCAGGGCCATGGCTACACCTTC; CDR3aa: CASSQVQGHGYTF
abundance: few; v_gene: TRBV28; j_gene: TRBJ2-1; d_gene: NA; CDR3nt: TGTGCCAGCAGCAACAGGCGACTCTCCTACAATGAGCAGTTCTTC; CDR3aa: CASSNRRLSYNEQFF
abundance: few; v_gene: TRBV19; j_gene: TRBJ1-1; d_gene: NA; CDR3nt: TGTGCCAGTAGTATAGACCCATCGATAACTGAAGCTTTCTTT; CDR3aa: CASSIDPSITEAFF
abundance: few; v_gene: TRBV19; j_gene: TRBJ1-5; d_gene: TRBD1; CDR3nt: TGTGCCAGTAGTCAAGGACAGGGGAGAATAGGCAATCAGCCCCAGCATTTT; CDR3aa: CASSQGQGRIGNQPQHF
abundance: few; v_gene: TRBV20-1; j_gene: TRBJ2-5; d_gene: NA; CDR3nt: TGCAGTGCTACTAGAGAAGAGACCCAGTACTTC; CDR3aa: CSATREETQYF
abundance: few; v_gene: TRBV6-2/TRBV6-3; j_gene: TRBJ1-5; d_gene: NA; CDR3nt: TGTGCCAGCAGTTACTCGACTTCCAGTGGGCAGCCCCAGCATTTT; CDR3aa: CASSYSTSSGQPQHF
abundance: many; v_gene: TRBV12-3/TRBV12-4; j_gene: TRBJ2-2; d_gene: NA; CDR3nt: TGTGCCAGCAGTTTTAACGGCTGGGTGGCCGGGGAGCTGTTTTTT; CDR3aa: CASSFNGWVAGELFF